This T cell receptor (beta chain) was observed in a study of control samples from healthy donors and cancer patients. Measured with immunoSEQ multiplex PCR; TCRdb has only the in-frame clones, and not every one. The data hold approximately 49,000 clones, with 70% to 90% observed a single time. CDR3 size: 17 residues. Trimming cost V 0 bases and J 0 bases, with 12 bases left between them. Germline V gene sequence: CDR1 LGHNA, CDR2 YSLEER. The TCR originated in a woman aged 45-65 years with lung cancer. The rearrangement joins TRBV4-3 to TRBJ1-3; D is unclear. Source material: PBMCs. CDR3 in DNA: TGCGCCAGCAGCCAAGATGGTGCGGGTTCCTCTGGAAACACCATATATTTT. Residues: CASSQDGAGSSGNTIYF.